Reported below is one TCR beta chain. Produced via immunoSEQ multiplex PCR; TCRdb's table is partial and in-frame only. The sample lists 40,000 to 60,000 clones, around 92% occurring once. This entry comes from a study of T cell changes during pregnancy in multiple sclerosis. V lost 8 bases, J lost 4 bases, and 6 bases stayed unmatched. Germline assignment: CDR1 MGHDK and CDR2 SYGVNS. This CDR3 has 14 residues. The chain employs TRBV25-1 and TRBJ2-3; 10 bases line up with TRBD2. This specimen was peripheral blood, taken after pregnancy. This TCR was sampled from a female donor with multiple sclerosis, enrolled in a pregnancy study. CDR3: CASGDSGGPDTQYF. CDR3 in DNA: TGTGCCAGCGGCGATAGCGGGGGGCCAGATACGCAGTATTTT.